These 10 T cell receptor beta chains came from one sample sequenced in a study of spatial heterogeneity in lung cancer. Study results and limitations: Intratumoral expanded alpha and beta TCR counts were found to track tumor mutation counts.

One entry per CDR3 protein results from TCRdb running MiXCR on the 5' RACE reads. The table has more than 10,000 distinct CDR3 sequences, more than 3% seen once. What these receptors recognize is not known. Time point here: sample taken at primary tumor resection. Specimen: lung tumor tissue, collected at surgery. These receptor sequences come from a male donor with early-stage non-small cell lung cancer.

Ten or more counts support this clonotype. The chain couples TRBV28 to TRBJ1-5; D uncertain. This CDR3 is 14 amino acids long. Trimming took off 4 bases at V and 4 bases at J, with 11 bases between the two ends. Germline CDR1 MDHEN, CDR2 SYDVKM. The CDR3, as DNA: TGTGCCAGCAGTTCCGTTGGGGTAAATCAGCCCCAGCATTTT. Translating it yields CASSSVGVNQPQHF.

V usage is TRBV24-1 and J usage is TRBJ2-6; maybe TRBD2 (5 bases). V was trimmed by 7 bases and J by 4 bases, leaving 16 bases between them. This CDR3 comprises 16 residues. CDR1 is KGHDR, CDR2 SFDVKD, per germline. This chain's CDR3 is CATRDSVGFGANVLTF. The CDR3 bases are TGTGCCACCAGGGACTCCGTGGGGTTCGGGGCCAACGTCCTGACTTTC.

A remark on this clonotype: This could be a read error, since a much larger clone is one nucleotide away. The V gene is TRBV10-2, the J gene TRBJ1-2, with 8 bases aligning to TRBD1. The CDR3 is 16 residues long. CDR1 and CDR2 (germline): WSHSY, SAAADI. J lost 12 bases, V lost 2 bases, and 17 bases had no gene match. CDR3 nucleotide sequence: TGCGCCAGCAGTGAGCCGCGGACAGGGCCTAATTGGGGCGACACCTTC. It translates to CASSEPRTGPNWGDTF.

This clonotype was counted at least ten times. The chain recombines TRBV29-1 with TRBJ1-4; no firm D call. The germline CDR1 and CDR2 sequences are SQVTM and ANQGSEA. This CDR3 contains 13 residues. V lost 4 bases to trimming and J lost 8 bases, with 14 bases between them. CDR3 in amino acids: CSVGQENYEKLFF. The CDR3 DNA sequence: TGCAGCGTTGGGCAGGAGAATTACGAAAAACTGTTTTTT.

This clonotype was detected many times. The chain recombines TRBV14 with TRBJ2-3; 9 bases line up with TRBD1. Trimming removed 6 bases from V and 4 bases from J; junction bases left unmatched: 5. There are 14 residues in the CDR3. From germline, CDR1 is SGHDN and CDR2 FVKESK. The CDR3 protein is CASSLDRGPDTQYF. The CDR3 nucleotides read TGTGCCAGCAGTCTGGACAGGGGACCAGATACGCAGTATTTT.

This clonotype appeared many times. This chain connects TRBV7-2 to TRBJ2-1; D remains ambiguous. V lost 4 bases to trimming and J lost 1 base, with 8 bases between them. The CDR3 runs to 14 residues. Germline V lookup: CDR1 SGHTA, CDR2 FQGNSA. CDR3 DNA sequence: TGTGCCAGCAGCTACGGCGCTTCCTACAATGAGCAGTTCTTC. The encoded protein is CASSYGASYNEQFF.

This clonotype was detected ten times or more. CDR3: CASQGLGSYNEQFF. The CDR3 DNA reads TGTGCCTCACAGGGGCTCGGCTCCTACAATGAGCAGTTCTTC. The V call is TRBV30, the J call TRBJ2-1; TRBD1 aligns across 7 bases. V dropped 7 bases and J dropped 0; count of bases not matched to a gene: 6. This CDR3 contains 14 residues. The germline gives CDR1 GTSNPN, CDR2 SVGIG (reference sequence).

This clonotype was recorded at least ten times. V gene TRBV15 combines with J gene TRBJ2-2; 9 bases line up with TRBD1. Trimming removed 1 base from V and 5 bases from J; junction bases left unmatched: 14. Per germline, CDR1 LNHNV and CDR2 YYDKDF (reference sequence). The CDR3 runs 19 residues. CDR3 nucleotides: TGTGCCACCAGCAGAGGGACAGGGATTGTGGGGACAGGGACCGGGGAGCTGTTTTTT. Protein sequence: CATSRGTGIVGTGTGELFF.

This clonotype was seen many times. CDR3 sequence: CAWSTRGTDTQYF. The CDR3 nucleotides are TGTGCCTGGAGTACCAGAGGGACAGATACGCAGTATTTT. The V call is TRBV30, the J call TRBJ2-3; the D gene is possibly TRBD2 (5 bases). The CDR3 totals 13 residues. The germline V and J ends were trimmed by 2 bases and 3 bases, with 9 bases remaining between them. The germline V gene has CDR1 GTSNPN and CDR2 SVGIG (reference sequence).

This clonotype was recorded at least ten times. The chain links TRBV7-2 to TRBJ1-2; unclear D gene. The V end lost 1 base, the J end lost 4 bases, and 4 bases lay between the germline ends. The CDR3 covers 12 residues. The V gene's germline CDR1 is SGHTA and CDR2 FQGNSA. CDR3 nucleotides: TGTGCCAGCAGCTTAGTTGGCTATGGCTACACCTTC. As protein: CASSLVGYGYTF.